This T cell receptor beta chain emerged from a study of control samples from healthy donors and cancer patients. The germline V gene encodes CDR1 MGHDK and CDR2 SYGVNS. CDR3 size: 12 residues. Trimming left V 2 bases short and J 7 bases short, with 8 bases between. Sequenced by immunoSEQ multiplex PCR; TCRdb stores in-frame clones only, minus some. The sample carries about 35,000 clones, 80% to 95% recorded once. The receptor comes from a man aged 40-50 years with colorectal cancer. This chain links TRBV25-1 with TRBJ1-2, with D hard to call. The sample comprised PBMCs. Here the CDR3 DNA reads TGTGCCAGCAGTGAAGGCGGGTTTGGCTACACCTTC. This sequence encodes CASSEGGFGYTF.